This TCR beta chain originates from a study of blood T cell repertoires in COVID-19. Only in-frame clones appear in the TCRdb table, and some are missing; sequencing was by immunoSEQ multiplex PCR. The sample yields 140,000 to 150,000 clones, 70% to 90% seen once. The CDR3 consists of 13 residues. Trimming took 3 bases from V and 7 from J, leaving 12 bases between them. Per the germline V gene, CDR1 is SNHLY and CDR2 is FYNNEI. The sequence came from a woman aged 60-75 years with COVID-19, enrolled during active disease. The specimen was peripheral blood. The genes are TRBV2 and TRBJ1-1; the D gene is possibly TRBD1 (5 bases). The CDR3 region is CASSDSGRGEAFF. The CDR3 nucleotides read TGTGCCAGCAGTGATTCGGGGAGGGGTGAAGCTTTCTTT.